A single sample is the source of the 27 T cell receptor beta chains below, sequenced in a study of Graves' ophthalmopathy and Graves' hyperthyroidism (dated by TCRdb to the late 2010s). TCRdb shows the sequencer as Illumina HiSeq 2000. For repertoire sequencing, the TCR beta CDR3 regions were amplified from RNA transcripts. HTBI primers and the Qiagen OneStep RT-PCR kit were used in a first-round RT-PCR, which was followed by a second-round multiplex PCR, size selection and purification. TCRdb reprocessing: public reads trimmed at Q25 with fastp, clones called with MiXCR, in-frame beta chains kept. All rows with the same CDR3 protein become a single entry with the most common DNA and genes. The sample contains some 400,000 distinct CDR3 sequences, about 16% of them found a single time. Jointly, the top ten make up about 1.6% of the sample. Sequencing was carried out using peripheral blood. The origin of the receptors is a woman aged 18 to 35 with Graves' ophthalmopathy. Donor details come from another sample of the same person, matched by shared clones.

The table lists this clonotype with many counts. CDR3 protein: CASRRENLFSGGYTF. CDR3 DNA sequence: TGTGCCAGCAGGAGGGAGAACCTTTTCAGTGGTGGCTACACCTTC. The V gene is TRBV6-5, the J gene TRBJ1-2, with D hard to call. Germline assignment: CDR1 MNHEY and CDR2 SVGAGI. This CDR3 has 15 residues. With 6 bases removed from V and 7 bases from J, the gap between germline ends came to 21 bases.

This clonotype has a count of ten or more. The chain employs TRBV20-1 and TRBJ2-5; a weak D match, TRBD2 (6 bases). The germline V gene encodes CDR1 DFQATT and CDR2 SNEGSKA (reference sequence). V was clipped by 1 base and J by 5 bases, with 11 bases between them. This CDR3 has 13 residues. The DNA of the CDR3 is TGCAGTGCTAGAGGGCCTAGCGAGGAGACCCAGTACTTC. It translates to CSARGPSEETQYF.

This clonotype was seen at least ten times. The chain has TRBV6-4 and TRBJ1-2; TRBD1 is a possible D gene (6 bases). Per germline, CDR1 MRHNA and CDR2 SNTAGT. The germline V and J ends were trimmed by 0 bases and 4 bases, with 15 bases remaining between them. The CDR3 consists of 16 residues. CDR3 sequence reads: CASSDSKWTDIYGYTF. In DNA form, the CDR3 reads TGTGCCAGCAGTGACTCGAAGTGGACAGATATCTATGGCTACACCTTC.

This clonotype was recorded at least ten times. The chain employs TRBV20-1 and TRBJ2-2; D is perhaps TRBD2 (6 bases). CDR1 is DFQATT and CDR2 is SNEGSKA in the germline V gene (reference sequence). This CDR3 has 15 amino acids. V was pared by 3 bases and J by 3 bases, with 14 bases between. The DNA of the CDR3 is TGCAGTGCTAGTGACCCGGGACTTGACACCGGGGAGCTGTTTTTT. Translating gives CSASDPGLDTGELFF.

Ten or more counts support this clonotype. The chain employs TRBV27 and TRBJ2-7, with 7 nucleotides matching TRBD2. From germline, CDR1 is MNHEY and CDR2 SMNVEV (reference sequence). V shed 6 bases, J shed 7 bases, and the junction held 3 bases outside the gene matches. The CDR3 has 11 amino acids. The CDR3 nucleotides read TGTGCCAGCAGATTGGGGGGGGAGCAGTACTTC. Translating it yields CASRLGGEQYF.

This clonotype was seen at least ten times. The chain links TRBV2 to TRBJ2-2; TRBD2 aligns across 10 bases. Germline CDR1 is SNHLY and CDR2 is FYNNEI. The CDR3 extends over 19 amino acids. V shed 5 bases and J 5 bases; nucleotides not matched to a gene: 17. The CDR3 region is CASSPVPTLAGGQTGELFF. Here the CDR3 DNA reads TGTGCCAGCAGTCCCGTGCCGACTTTAGCGGGAGGTCAAACCGGGGAGCTGTTTTTT.

In this sample, this clonotype turned up many times. The chain uses TRBV24-1 and TRBJ1-1; 7 bases map to TRBD1. Trimming took 2 bases from V and 0 from J; bases not matched to a gene: 2. This CDR3 has 15 amino acids. Germline CDR1 and CDR2: KGHDR and SFDVKD. For the CDR3, the DNA is TGTGCCACCAGTGATTCGACAGGGATGAACACTGAAGCTTTCTTT. As protein: CATSDSTGMNTEAFF.

The chain recombines TRBV12-3 or TRBV12-4 with TRBJ2-7; TRBD1 matches at 10 bases. With V trimmed by 10 bases and J by 6 bases, 12 bases remained unmatched. The CDR3 is made up of 14 amino acids. The CDR3 loop is CATPWTGTGVEQYF. CDR3 sequence (DNA): TGTGCCACCCCGTGGACCGGGACAGGGGTCGAGCAGTACTTC.

This clonotype was recorded at least ten times. The V and J genes are TRBV7-2 and TRBJ1-5; D gene ambiguous. The CDR3 has 11 amino acids. V was cut by 5 bases and J by 10 bases, with 9 bases left in between. Germline loops: CDR1 SGHTA, CDR2 FQGNSA. The CDR3 here is CASSLGGPQHF. For the CDR3, the DNA is TGTGCCAGCAGCCTAGGTGGACCCCAGCATTTT.

This clonotype was detected only a few times. The V call is TRBV12-3 or TRBV12-4, the J call TRBJ2-2; D call uncertain. Trimming took 5 bases from V and 6 from J, leaving 22 bases between them. The length of the CDR3 is 17 residues. CDR3: CASSLLPPGPGPGELFF. The CDR3 DNA sequence: TGTGCCAGCAGTCTCCTACCCCCGGGCCCCGGACCCGGGGAGCTGTTTTTT.

In its sample, this clonotype was seen a few times. The chain couples TRBV6-2 or TRBV6-3 to TRBJ2-7, with no clear D. Germline V CDR1 and CDR2: MNHEY, SVGEGT. This CDR3 contains 17 residues. V shed 4 bases and J shed 1 base, with 20 bases lying between them. The CDR3 DNA follows: TGTGCCAGCAGTTCCACCGCGTCTAGAGAAGTATCCTACGAGCAGTACTTC. Encoded protein: CASSSTASREVSYEQYF.

The rearrangement uses TRBV12-3 or TRBV12-4 and TRBJ1-1; TRBD1 matches 8 bases. CDR3 size: 13 residues. V lost 3 bases and J lost 8; bases outside the gene matches: 5. The CDR3 DNA reads TGTGCCAGCAGTTTTGGGCGGACAGGGGAAGCTTTCTTT. Its translation: CASSFGRTGEAFF.

In this sample, this clonotype turned up many times. The CDR3 loop is CATSDRTDDGYTF. CDR3 sequence (DNA): TGTGCCACCAGTGACCGGACAGACGATGGCTACACCTTC. The chain joins TRBV24-1 to TRBJ1-2, with D possibly being TRBD1 (6 bases). This CDR3 is 13 amino acids long. V was clipped by 4 bases and J by 6 bases, with 11 bases between them. Germline V gene sequence: CDR1 KGHDR, CDR2 SFDVKD.

This clonotype was observed many times. The chain couples TRBV12-3 or TRBV12-4 to TRBJ1-1; D is ambiguous. Deletions cut 1 base from V and 5 bases from J, with 14 bases between. This CDR3 is built from 15 residues. DNA for the CDR3: TGTGCCAGCAGTTTAGTGCTCGGGGTGGGGACTGAAGCTTTCTTT. Translating it yields CASSLVLGVGTEAFF.

As concerns this clonotype: A junction boundary mismatches the germline segment, possibly from a read error. The chain employs TRBV28 and TRBJ2-7; no reliable D call. The CDR3 contains 13 residues. Germline V gene lookup returns CDR1 MDHEN and CDR2 SYDVKM. CDR3 bases: TGTGCCAGCAGTTCCCCCGCCTCCTACGAGCGGTACTTC. Protein sequence: CASSSPASYERYF. Full variable domain (rest looked up from reference TRBV28 and TRBJ2-7): DVKVTQSSRYLVKRTGEKVFLECVQDMDHENMFWYRQDPGLGLRLIYFSYDVKMKEKGDIPEGYSVSREKKERFSLILESASTNQTSMYLCASSSPASYERYFGPGTRLTVT.

This clonotype was seen at least ten times. This rearrangement joins TRBV24-1 to TRBJ2-1, with 10 bases lining up with TRBD2. J was trimmed by 2 bases and V by 4 bases; bases with no gene match: 4. In germline, CDR1 is KGHDR, CDR2 SFDVKD. This CDR3 region has 16 residues. CDR3 nucleotides: TGTGCCACCAGTGACCCCAGCGGGGGGGCCTACAATGAGCAGTTCTTC. Its protein product is CATSDPSGGAYNEQFF.

At least ten counts were recorded for this clonotype. The rearrangement uses TRBV28 and TRBJ2-7; weak D call: TRBD2 (7 bases). Between the trimmed V and J ends, which lost 5 bases and 2 bases, there was a span of 25 bases. This CDR3 has 18 residues. Germline V gene lookup returns CDR1 MDHEN and CDR2 SYDVKM. The CDR3 DNA reads as TGTGCCAGCAGTGCCCGGGGGGCTCTTTCGCTACCTACCTACGAGCAGTACTTC. This translates into CASSARGALSLPTYEQYF.

This clonotype has a count of ten or more. The junction does not match germline at one end; this may be a read error. This chain uses TRBV10-2 with TRBJ1-5; D is perhaps TRBD1 (6 bases). The CDR3 runs to 15 residues. CDR1 and CDR2 (germline): WSHSY, SAAADI. The DNA for the CDR3 is TGCGCCAGCAGCCTGGGGGCGGGGAGCAGTCAGCCCCAGCATTTT. Protein sequence: CASSLGAGSSQPQHF.

This sequence joins TRBV7-2 and TRBJ2-5; D is possibly TRBD2 (5 bases). Germline values: CDR1 SGHTA, CDR2 FQGNSA. V was cut by 5 bases and J by 3 bases, with 19 bases left in between. The CDR3 covers 16 residues. The CDR3 DNA is TGTGCCAGCAGCAAAGCCCCCCCGGGGTACGAAGAGACCCAGTACTTC. The encoded protein is CASSKAPPGYEETQYF.

This clonotype was detected only a few times. At one of its ends the junction is not consistent with the germline gene, which may arise from a read error. This chain links TRBV7-2 with TRBJ2-5; 9 bases map to TRBD1. Germline lookup yields CDR1 SGHTA and CDR2 FQGNSA. The CDR3 is 16 amino acids. The CDR3 DNA reads TGTGCCAGCAGCGGGGGGACAGGGCTGGGGGCAGAGGCCCAGTACTTC. Amino acids: CASSGGTGLGAEAQYF.

The table lists this clonotype with many counts. The chain carries TRBV28 and TRBJ1-6; tentative D call: TRBD1 (5 bases). Germline V gene sequence: CDR1 MDHEN, CDR2 SYDVKM. Trimming cost V 5 bases and J 11 bases, with 19 bases left between them. The CDR3 sequence is 15 residues long. DNA for the CDR3: TGTGCCAGCAGTCTACTGTGGGACGGCAACCCACCCCTCCACTTT. Its protein product is CASSLLWDGNPPLHF.

This clonotype turned up a few times. J is TRBJ1-5 and V is TRBV28; no reliable D call. The V end lost 8 bases, the J end lost 0 bases, and 14 bases lay between the germline ends. Germline CDR1 reads MDHEN; CDR2 reads SYDVKM. CDR3 length: 15 amino acids. The CDR3 loop is CASFHAGSSNQPQHF. CDR3 bases: TGTGCCAGCTTTCACGCCGGGAGTAGCAATCAGCCCCAGCATTTT.

The table lists this clonotype with a few counts. The J gene is TRBJ2-5, the V gene TRBV28; 11 positions agree with TRBD2. The V gene's germline CDR1 is MDHEN and CDR2 SYDVKM. The CDR3 consists of 12 residues. Germline trimming cut 11 bases from V and 5 bases from J; bases unmatched to any gene: 4. The CDR3 DNA reads TGTGCCTCTAGCGGGGGGATGGAGACCCAGTACTTC. Translation gives CASSGGMETQYF.

The J gene is TRBJ2-3, the V gene TRBV12-3 or TRBV12-4; D possibly uses TRBD1 or TRBD2 (7 bases each). Trimming removed 7 bases from V and 2 bases from J, with 16 bases in between. The CDR3 consists of 15 residues. The CDR3 coding sequence is TGTGCCAGCACCCTCAGGGGGGGACTCACAGATACGCAGTATTTT. This translates into CASTLRGGLTDTQYF.

This clonotype was detected ten times or more. CDR3: CSVAGRANPEAFF. The CDR3 bases are TGCAGCGTTGCGGGCAGGGCGAATCCTGAAGCTTTCTTT. This chain links TRBV29-1 with TRBJ1-1, with a tentative D call TRBD1 (5 bases). Germline-derived CDR1 and CDR2 are SQVTM and ANQGSEA. The CDR3 is 13 amino acids. V lost 4 bases and J 6 bases, leaving 15 bases between the germline ends.

This clonotype was seen at least ten times. The J gene is TRBJ2-7, the V gene TRBV6-1; 11 bases line up with TRBD2. The CDR3 has 15 residues. The V and J ends lost 6 bases and 1 base, in that order; junction bases with no gene match: 5. CDR1 MNHNS and CDR2 SASEGT come from the germline V gene. As DNA, the CDR3 is TGTGCCAGCAGACAACGACTAGCGGGGTCCTACGAGCAGTACTTC. Protein product: CASRQRLAGSYEQYF.

This clonotype was recorded many times. This chain connects TRBV7-8 to TRBJ2-7, with D possibly being TRBD2 (7 bases). The CDR3 extends over 16 amino acids. The V and J ends lost 1 base and 3 bases respectively, with 16 bases between them. CDR1 is SGHVS and CDR2 is FQNEAQ in the germline V gene. Here the CDR3 DNA reads TGTGCCAGCAGCTTAGAGGGTCAGGGAGGGGGCTACGAGCAGTACTTC. Its protein product is CASSLEGQGGGYEQYF.